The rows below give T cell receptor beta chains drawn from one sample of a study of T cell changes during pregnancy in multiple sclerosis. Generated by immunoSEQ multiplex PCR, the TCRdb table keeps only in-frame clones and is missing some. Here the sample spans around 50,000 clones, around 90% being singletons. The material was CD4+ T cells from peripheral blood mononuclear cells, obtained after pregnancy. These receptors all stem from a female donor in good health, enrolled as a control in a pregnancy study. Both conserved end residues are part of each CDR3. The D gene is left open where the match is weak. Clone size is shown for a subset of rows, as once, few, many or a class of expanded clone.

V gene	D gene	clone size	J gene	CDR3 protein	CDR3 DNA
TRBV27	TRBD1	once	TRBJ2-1	CASSPGQGVAHEQFF	TGTGCCAGCAGTCCCGGACAGGGGGTGGCCCATGAGCAGTTCTTC
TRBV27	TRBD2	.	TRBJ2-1	CASSGLVANEQFF	TGTGCCAGCAGCGGACTAGTTGCCAATGAGCAGTTCTTC
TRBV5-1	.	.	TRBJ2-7	CASRYQTGNTYEQYF	TGCGCCAGCAGATATCAGACTGGCAATACCTACGAGCAGTACTTC
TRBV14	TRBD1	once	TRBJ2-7	CASSPWDSIYSYEQYF	TGTGCCAGCAGCCCATGGGACAGCATCTACTCCTACGAGCAGTACTTC
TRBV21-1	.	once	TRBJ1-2	CASSKSVVLPTGFCGYTF	TGTGCCAGCAGCAAAAGTGTGGTCCTTCCGACAGGGTTCTGTGGCTACACCTTC
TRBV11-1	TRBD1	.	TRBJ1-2	CASSSPSTGDYGYTF	TGTGCCAGCAGCTCCCCGTCAACAGGGGACTATGGCTACACCTTC
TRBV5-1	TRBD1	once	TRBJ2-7	CASSLGQGDINEQYF	TGCGCCAGCAGCTTGGGACAGGGTGACATCAACGAGCAGTACTTC
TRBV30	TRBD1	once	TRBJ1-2	CAWSWDRVGGYTF	TGTGCCTGGAGTTGGGACAGGGTTGGTGGCTACACCTTC
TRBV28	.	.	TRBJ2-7	CASSQRRGQYF	TGTGCCAGCAGTCAAAGGAGGGGGCAGTACTTC
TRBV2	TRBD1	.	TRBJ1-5	CASRDRGFNQPQHF	TGTGCCAGCAGGGACAGGGGGTTCAATCAGCCCCAGCATTTT
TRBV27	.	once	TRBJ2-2	CASSSRIGVSPNTGELFF	TGTGCCAGCAGTTCAAGAATAGGAGTTTCGCCGAACACCGGGGAGCTGTTTTTT
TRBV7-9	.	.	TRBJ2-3	CASDYRSTDTQYF	TGTGCCAGCGACTACCGGAGCACAGATACGCAGTATTTT
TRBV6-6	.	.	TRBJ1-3	CASTNLPRQGNTIYF	TGTGCCAGCACCAATTTACCGAGACAGGGAAACACCATATATTTT
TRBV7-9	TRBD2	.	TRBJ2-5	CASRPARSGGNQETQYF	TGTGCCAGCAGGCCCGCGCGGAGCGGGGGTAACCAAGAGACCCAGTACTTC
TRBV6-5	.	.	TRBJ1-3	CASSYSVSSGNTIYF	TGTGCCAGCAGTTACTCGGTTAGTTCTGGAAACACCATATATTTT
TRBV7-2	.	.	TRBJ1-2	CASSLAEGVGYGYTF	TGTGCCAGCAGCTTAGCTGAAGGGGTGGGCTATGGCTACACCTTC
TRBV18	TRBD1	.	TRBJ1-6	CASSRDRGDSPLHF	TGTGCCAGCTCACGAGACAGGGGAGATTCACCCCTCCACTTT
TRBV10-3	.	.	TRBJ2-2	CASSPSGGTGELFF	TGTGCCTCCTCCCCCAGCGGAGGCACCGGGGAGCTGTTTTTT
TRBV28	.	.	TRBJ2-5	CASSGRGYEETQYF	TGTGCCAGCAGTGGCAGGGGATACGAAGAGACCCAGTACTTC
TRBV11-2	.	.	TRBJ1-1	CASSLPRGRLKSNTEAFF	TGTGCCAGCAGCTTACCCCGCGGCCGTTTGAAGTCTAACACTGAAGCTTTCTTT
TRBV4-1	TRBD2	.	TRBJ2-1	CASSIHLFGRAGDEQFF	TGCGCCAGCAGCATCCACCTCTTCGGGAGGGCCGGGGATGAGCAGTTCTTC
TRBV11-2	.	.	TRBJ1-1	CASSFPSVSLVSAEAFF	TGTGCCAGCAGCTTCCCCTCGGTTAGCCTGGTTTCCGCTGAAGCTTTCTTT
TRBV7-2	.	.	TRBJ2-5	CASSLGSGQETQYF	TGTGCCAGCAGCTTGGGTAGCGGCCAAGAGACCCAGTACTTC
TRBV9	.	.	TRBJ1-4	CASSVTGYSEKLFF	TGTGCCAGCAGCGTAACAGGGTACAGTGAAAAACTGTTTTTT
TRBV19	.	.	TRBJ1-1	CASSISGGAEAFF	TGTGCCAGTAGTATTTCTGGAGGCGCTGAAGCTTTCTTT
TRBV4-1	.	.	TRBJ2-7	CASSQPPAYEQYF	TGCGCCAGCAGCCAACCCCCAGCCTACGAGCAGTACTTC
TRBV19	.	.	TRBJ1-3	CASRPPGLRTQTIYF	TGTGCCAGTAGGCCACCCGGACTAAGAACGCAAACCATATATTTT
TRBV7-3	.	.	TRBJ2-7	CASSLGVGFHEQYF	TGTGCCAGCAGCTTAGGTGTCGGGTTCCACGAGCAGTACTTC
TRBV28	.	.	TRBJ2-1	CASRAGQPPYNEQFF	TGTGCCAGCCGCGCGGGGCAGCCACCCTACAATGAGCAGTTCTTC
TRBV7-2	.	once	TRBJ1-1	CASSFRQSEAFF	TGTGCCAGCAGCTTCCGACAGAGTGAAGCTTTCTTT
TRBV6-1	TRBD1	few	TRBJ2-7	CASTQRGQGGFEQYF	TGTGCCAGCACCCAAAGGGGACAGGGCGGGTTCGAGCAGTACTTC
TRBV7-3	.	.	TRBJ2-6	CASTTGSGANVLTF	TGTGCCAGCACCACCGGGTCTGGGGCCAACGTCCTGACTTTC
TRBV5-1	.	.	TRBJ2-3	CASSSPSGSTDTQYF	TGCGCCAGCAGCTCCCCAAGCGGGAGCACAGATACGCAGTATTTT
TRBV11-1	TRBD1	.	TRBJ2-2	CASSLDRGGGELFF	TGTGCCAGCAGCCTCGACAGGGGCGGCGGGGAGCTGTTTTTT
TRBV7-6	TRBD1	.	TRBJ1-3	CASSLSGTGSGNTIYF	TGTGCCAGCAGCTTATCCGGGACAGGCTCTGGAAACACCATATATTTT
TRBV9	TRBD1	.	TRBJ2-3	CASNPIGGQGRDTQYF	TGTGCCAGCAACCCTATTGGCGGACAGGGTAGAGATACGCAGTATTTT
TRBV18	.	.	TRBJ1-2	CASSPDTSGYTF	TGTGCCAGCTCACCCGACACCTCGGGCTACACCTTC
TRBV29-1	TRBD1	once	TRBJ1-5	CSVGTGDSNQPQHF	TGCAGCGTAGGAACAGGGGATAGCAATCAGCCCCAGCATTTT
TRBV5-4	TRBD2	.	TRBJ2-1	CASSPQAGDINEQFF	TGTGCCAGCAGCCCCCAGGCGGGGGATATCAATGAGCAGTTCTTC
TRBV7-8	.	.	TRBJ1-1	CASSLGLRGNTEAFF	TGTGCCAGCAGCTTAGGGCTTCGAGGGAACACTGAAGCTTTCTTT
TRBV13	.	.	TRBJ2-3	CASSLQGADTQYF	TGTGCCAGCAGCTTACAAGGGGCAGATACGCAGTATTTT
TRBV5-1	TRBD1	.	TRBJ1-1	CASSIGQGTEAFF	TGCGCCAGCAGCATAGGACAGGGGACTGAAGCTTTCTTT
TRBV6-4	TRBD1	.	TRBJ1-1	CASRRTGNTEAFF	TGTGCCAGCAGGAGGACAGGGAACACTGAAGCTTTCTTT
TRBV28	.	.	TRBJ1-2	CASSPIALYGYTF	TGTGCCAGCAGTCCGATAGCCCTTTATGGCTACACCTTC
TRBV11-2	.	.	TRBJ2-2	CASSSSEVTGELFF	TGTGCCAGCAGCTCCTCTGAGGTTACCGGGGAGCTGTTTTTT
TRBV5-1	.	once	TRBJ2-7	CASSLGQEYEQYF	TGCGCCAGCAGCTTGGGACAGGAGTACGAGCAGTACTTC
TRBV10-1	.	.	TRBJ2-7	CASSAGTGRTYEQYF	TGCGCCAGCAGTGCTGGTACAGGGCGAACCTACGAGCAGTACTTC
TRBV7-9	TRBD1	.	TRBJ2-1	CATSLSPGQGANEQFF	TGTGCTACCTCCTTGTCCCCGGGACAGGGGGCTAATGAGCAGTTCTTC
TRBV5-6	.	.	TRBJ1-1	CASSAVSNTEAFF	TGTGCCAGCAGCGCGGTCTCGAACACTGAAGCTTTCTTT
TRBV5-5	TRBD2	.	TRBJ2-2	CASRRDGGSGELFF	TGTGCCAGCAGGCGGGACGGCGGGAGCGGGGAGCTGTTTTTT
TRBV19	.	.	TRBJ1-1	CATQLGRNTEAFF	TGTGCCACTCAACTCGGGAGGAACACTGAAGCTTTCTTT
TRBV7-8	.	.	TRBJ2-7	CASSSGSRSTYEQYF	TGTGCCAGCAGCTCCGGGAGCCGGTCCACCTACGAGCAGTACTTC